This T cell receptor (beta chain) was recovered during a study of patients with pleural tuberculosis. The CDR3 totals 16 residues. Per the germline V gene, CDR1 is MNHNY and CDR2 is SVGAGI (reference sequence). Using its own MiXCR run on the reads, TCRdb lists one record per CDR3 protein. The repertoire holds nearly 30,000 distinct CDR3 sequences, with 15% to 20% as singletons. Concerning this clonotype: Germline is not matched at one junction end, which may reflect a read error.

The TCR originated in a human donor with pleural tuberculosis. The sequencing sample was made of peripheral blood. The gene calls are TRBV6-6 and TRBJ2-7; no clear D. The CDR3 DNA reads TGTGCCATCAGTGATCAAACGAAACTTAAACCCTGCGAGCAGTACTTC. Encoded protein: CAISDQTKLKPCEQYF.